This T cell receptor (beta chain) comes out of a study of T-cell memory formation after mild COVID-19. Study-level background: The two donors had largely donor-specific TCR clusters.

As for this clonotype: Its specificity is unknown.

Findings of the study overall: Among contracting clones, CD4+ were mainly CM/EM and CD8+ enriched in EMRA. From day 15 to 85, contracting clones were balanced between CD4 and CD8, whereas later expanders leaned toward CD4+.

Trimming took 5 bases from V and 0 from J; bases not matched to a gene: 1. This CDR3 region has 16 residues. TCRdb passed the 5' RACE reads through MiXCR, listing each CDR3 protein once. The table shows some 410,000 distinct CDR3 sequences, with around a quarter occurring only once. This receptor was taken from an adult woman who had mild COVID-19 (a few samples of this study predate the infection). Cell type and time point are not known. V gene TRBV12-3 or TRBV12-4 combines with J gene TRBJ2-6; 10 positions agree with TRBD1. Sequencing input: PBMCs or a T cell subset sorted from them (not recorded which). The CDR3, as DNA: TGTGCCAGCAGTCGACAGGGGGCCTCTGGGGCCAACGTCCTGACTTTC. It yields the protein CASSRQGASGANVLTF.